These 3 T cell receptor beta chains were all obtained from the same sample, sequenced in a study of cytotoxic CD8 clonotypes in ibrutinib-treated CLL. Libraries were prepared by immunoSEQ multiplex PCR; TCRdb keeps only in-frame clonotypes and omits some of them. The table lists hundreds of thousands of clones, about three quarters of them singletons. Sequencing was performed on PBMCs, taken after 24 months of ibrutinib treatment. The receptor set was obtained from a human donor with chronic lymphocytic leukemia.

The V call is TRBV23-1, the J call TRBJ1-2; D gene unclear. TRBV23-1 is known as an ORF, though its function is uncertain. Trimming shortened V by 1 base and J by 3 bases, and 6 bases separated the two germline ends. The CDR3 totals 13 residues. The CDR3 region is CASSQFGHYGYTF. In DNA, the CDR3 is TGCGCCAGCAGTCAATTTGGGCACTATGGCTACACCTTC.

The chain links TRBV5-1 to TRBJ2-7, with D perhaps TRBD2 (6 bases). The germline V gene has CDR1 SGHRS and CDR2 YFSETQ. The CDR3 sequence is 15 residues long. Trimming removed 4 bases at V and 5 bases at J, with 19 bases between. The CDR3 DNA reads TGCGCCAGCAGCCCTTCTTTAGCGGTCGTGCACGAGCAGTACTTC. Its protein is CASSPSLAVVHEQYF.

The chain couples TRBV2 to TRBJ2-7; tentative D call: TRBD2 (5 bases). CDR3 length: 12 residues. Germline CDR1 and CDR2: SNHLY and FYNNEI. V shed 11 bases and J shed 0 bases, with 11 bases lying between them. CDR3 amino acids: CAVARGSYEQYF. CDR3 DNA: TGTGCCGTGGCTCGGGGCTCCTACGAGCAGTACTTC.